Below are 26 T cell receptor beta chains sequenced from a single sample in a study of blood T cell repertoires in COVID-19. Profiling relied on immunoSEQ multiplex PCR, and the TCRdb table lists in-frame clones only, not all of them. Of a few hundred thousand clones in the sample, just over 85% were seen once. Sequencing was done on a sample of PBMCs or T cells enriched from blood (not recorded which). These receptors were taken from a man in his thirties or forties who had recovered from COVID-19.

The DNA for the CDR3 is TGTGCCAGCGGGGACAGGCGCTCCTACGAGCAGTACTTC. Translating it yields CASGDRRSYEQYF. The V call is TRBV19, the J call TRBJ2-7; 8 nucleotides align to TRBD1. Losses at the gene ends were 9 bases for V and 0 bases for J; bases not matched to a gene: 4. Germline CDR1 and CDR2: LNHDA and SQIVND (reference sequence). The CDR3 contains 13 residues.

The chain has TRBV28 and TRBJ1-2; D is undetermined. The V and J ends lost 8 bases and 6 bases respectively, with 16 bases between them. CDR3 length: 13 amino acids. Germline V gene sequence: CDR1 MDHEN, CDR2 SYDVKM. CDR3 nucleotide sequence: TGTGCCAGCCAGACGGGGAGCAAAGATGGCTACACCTTC. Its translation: CASQTGSKDGYTF.

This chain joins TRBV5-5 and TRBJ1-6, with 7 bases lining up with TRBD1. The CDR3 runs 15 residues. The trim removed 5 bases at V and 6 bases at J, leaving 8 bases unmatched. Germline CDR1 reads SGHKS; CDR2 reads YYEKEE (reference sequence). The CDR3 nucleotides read TGTGCCAGCAGGCGAGACAGGGCGAGTAATTCACCCCTCCACTTT. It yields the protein CASRRDRASNSPLHF.

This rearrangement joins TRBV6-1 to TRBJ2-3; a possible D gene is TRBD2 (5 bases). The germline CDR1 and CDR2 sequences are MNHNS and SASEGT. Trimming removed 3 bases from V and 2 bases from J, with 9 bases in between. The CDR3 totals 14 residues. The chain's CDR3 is CASSETTNTDTQYF. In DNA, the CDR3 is TGTGCCAGCAGTGAGACTACAAACACAGATACGCAGTATTTT.

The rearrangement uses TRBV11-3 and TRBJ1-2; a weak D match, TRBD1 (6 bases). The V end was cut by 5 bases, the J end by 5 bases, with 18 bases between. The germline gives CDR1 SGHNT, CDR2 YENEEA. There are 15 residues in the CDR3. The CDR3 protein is CASSLSRGGHYGYTF. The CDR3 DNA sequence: TGTGCCAGCAGCCTAAGCAGGGGCGGGCATTATGGCTACACCTTC.

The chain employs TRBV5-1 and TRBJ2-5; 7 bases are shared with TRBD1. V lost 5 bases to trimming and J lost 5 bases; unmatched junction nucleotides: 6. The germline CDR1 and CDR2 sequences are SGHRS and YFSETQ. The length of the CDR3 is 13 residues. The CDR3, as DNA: TGCGCCAGCAGTATACAGGGGCCGGAGACCCAGTACTTC. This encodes CASSIQGPETQYF.

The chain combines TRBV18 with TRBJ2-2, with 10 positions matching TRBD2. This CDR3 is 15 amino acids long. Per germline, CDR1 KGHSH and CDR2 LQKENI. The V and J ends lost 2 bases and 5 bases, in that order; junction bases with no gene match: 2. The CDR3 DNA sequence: TGTGCCAGCTCACCAACTAGCGGGAAGACCGGGGAGCTGTTTTTT. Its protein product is CASSPTSGKTGELFF.

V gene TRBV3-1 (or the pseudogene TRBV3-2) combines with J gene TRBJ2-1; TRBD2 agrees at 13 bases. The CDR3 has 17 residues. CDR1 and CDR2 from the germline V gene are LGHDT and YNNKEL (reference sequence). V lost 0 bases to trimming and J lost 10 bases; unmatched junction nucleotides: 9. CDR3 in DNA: TGTGCCAGCAGCCAAGATGCCGGCACTAGCGGGAGGGTCGAGCAGTTCTTC. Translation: CASSQDAGTSGRVEQFF.

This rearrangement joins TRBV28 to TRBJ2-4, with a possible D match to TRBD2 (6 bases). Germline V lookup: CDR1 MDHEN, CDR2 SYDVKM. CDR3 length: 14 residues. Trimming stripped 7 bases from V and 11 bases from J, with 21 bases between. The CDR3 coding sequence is TGTGCCAGCACCCATCCCGGAGGGATCACCTTTCAGTACTTC. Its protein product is CASTHPGGITFQYF.

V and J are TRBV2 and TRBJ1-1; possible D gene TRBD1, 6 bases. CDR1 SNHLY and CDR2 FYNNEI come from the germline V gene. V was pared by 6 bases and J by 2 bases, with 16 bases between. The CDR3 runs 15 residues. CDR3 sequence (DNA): TGTGCCAGCAGGGCTGGAGGGGGGGGAAACACTGAAGCTTTCTTT. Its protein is CASRAGGGGNTEAFF.

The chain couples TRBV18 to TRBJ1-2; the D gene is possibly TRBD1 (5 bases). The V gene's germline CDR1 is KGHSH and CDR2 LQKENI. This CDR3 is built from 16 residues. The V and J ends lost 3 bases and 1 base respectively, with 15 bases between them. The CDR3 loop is CASSPNDIRVNYGYTF. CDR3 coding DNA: TGTGCCAGCTCACCGAACGATATCAGGGTTAACTATGGCTACACCTTC.

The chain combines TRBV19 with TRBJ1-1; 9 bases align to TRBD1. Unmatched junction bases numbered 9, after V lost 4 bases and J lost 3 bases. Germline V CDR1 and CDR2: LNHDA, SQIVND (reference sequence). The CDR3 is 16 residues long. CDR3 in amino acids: CASSTGDRASYTEAFF. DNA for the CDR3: TGTGCCAGTAGTACCGGGGACAGGGCATCGTACACTGAAGCTTTCTTT.

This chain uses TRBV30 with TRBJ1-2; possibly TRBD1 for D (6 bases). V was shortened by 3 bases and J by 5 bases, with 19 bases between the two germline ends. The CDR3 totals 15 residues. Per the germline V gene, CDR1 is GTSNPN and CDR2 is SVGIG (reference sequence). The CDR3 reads CAWRRKDGGGYGYTF. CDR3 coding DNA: TGTGCCTGGAGAAGAAAAGATGGGGGCGGGTATGGCTACACCTTC.

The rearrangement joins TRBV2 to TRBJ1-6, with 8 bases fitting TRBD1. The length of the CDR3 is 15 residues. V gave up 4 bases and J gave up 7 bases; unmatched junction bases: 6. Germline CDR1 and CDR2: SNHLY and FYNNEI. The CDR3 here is CASSVGQGVNSPLHF. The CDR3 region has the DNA TGTGCCAGCAGTGTAGGACAGGGTGTGAATTCACCCCTCCACTTT. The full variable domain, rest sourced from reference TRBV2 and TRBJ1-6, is EPEVTQTPSHQVTQMGQEVILRCVPISNHLYFYWYRQILGQKVEFLVSFYNNEISEKSEIFDDQFSVERPDGSNFTLKIRSTKLEDSAMYFCASSVGQGVNSPLHFGNGTRLTVT.

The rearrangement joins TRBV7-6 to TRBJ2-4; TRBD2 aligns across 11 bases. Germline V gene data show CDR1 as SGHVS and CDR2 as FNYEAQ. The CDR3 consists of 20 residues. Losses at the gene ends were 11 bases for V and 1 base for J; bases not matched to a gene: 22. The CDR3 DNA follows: TGTGCCGAATTACCTAACTCCCCGGGACTAGCGGCGTCTGCCAAAAACATTCAGTACTTC. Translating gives CAELPNSPGLAASAKNIQYF.

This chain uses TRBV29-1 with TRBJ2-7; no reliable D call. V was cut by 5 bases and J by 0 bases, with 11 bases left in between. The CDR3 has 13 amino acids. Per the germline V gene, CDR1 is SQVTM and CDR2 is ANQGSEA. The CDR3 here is CSVSKYPSYEQYF. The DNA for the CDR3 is TGCAGCGTTAGCAAGTATCCCTCCTACGAGCAGTACTTC.

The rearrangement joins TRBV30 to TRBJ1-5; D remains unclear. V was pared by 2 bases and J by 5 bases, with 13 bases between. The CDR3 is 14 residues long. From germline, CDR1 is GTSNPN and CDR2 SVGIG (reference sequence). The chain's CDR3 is CAWSPEGIDQPQHF. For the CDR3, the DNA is TGTGCCTGGAGTCCTGAGGGTATAGATCAGCCCCAGCATTTT.

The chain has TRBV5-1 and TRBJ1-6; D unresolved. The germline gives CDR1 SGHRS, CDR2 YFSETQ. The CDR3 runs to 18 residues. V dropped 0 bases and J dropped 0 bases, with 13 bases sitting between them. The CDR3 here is CASSLVGLGSSYNSPLHF. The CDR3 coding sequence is TGCGCCAGCAGCTTGGTGGGATTGGGGAGCTCCTATAATTCACCCCTCCACTTT. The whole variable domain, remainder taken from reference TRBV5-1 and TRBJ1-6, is KAGVTQTPRYLIKTRGQQVTLSCSPISGHRSVSWYQQTPGQGLQFLFEYFSETQRNKGNFPGRFSGRQFSNSRSEMNVSTLELGDSALYLCASSLVGLGSSYNSPLHFGNGTRLTVT.

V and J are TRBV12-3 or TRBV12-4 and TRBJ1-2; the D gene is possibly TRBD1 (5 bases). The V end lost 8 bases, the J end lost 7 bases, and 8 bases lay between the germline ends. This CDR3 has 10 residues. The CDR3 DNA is TGTGCCAGCGGGGCGCGTGGCTACACCTTC. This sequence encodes CASGARGYTF.

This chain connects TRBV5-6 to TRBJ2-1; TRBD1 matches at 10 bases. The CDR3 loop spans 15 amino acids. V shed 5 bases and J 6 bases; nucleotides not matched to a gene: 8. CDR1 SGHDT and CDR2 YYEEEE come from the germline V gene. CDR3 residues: CASRWDRGELNEQFF. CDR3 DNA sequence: TGTGCCAGCAGATGGGACAGGGGAGAGCTCAATGAGCAGTTCTTC.

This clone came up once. CDR3 nucleotides: TGTGCCAGCAGCCGAGCAAACACAGATACGCAGTATTTT. Protein sequence: CASSRANTDTQYF. The chain recombines TRBV6-5 with TRBJ2-3; D gene ambiguous. CDR1 is MNHEY, CDR2 SVGAGI, per germline. The germline V and J ends were trimmed by 6 bases and 2 bases, with 9 bases remaining between them. CDR3 length: 13 residues.

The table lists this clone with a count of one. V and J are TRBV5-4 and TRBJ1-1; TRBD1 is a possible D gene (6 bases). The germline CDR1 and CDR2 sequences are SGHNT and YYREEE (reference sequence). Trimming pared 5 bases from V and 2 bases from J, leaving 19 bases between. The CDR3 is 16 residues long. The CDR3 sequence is CASSPGVGTSNTEAFF. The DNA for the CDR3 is TGTGCCAGCAGTCCTGGGGTGGGGACAAGCAACACTGAAGCTTTCTTT.

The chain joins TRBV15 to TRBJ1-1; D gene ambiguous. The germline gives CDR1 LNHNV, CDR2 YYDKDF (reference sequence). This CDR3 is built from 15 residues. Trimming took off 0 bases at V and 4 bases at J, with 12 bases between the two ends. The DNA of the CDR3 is TGTGCCACCAGCAGAGATAATCGCCCGGGCACTGAAGCTTTCTTT. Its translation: CATSRDNRPGTEAFF.

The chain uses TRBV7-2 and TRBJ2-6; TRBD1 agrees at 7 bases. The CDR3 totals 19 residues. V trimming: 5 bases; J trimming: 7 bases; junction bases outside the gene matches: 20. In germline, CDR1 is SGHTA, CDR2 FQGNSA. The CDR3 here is CASSLMNRGVNRIANVLTF. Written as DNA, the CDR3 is TGTGCCAGCAGCCTCATGAACAGGGGCGTAAACCGGATAGCCAACGTCCTGACTTTC.

CDR3 region: CASSQGTGRGGSGYTF. The DNA of the CDR3 is TGTGCCAGCAGCCAAGGGACAGGGAGAGGGGGTAGCGGCTACACCTTC. The V and J genes are TRBV5-6 and TRBJ1-2; 9 bases match TRBD1. CDR3 length: 16 amino acids. Germline lookup yields CDR1 SGHDT and CDR2 YYEEEE. Unmatched junction bases numbered 15, after V lost 4 bases and J lost 8 bases.

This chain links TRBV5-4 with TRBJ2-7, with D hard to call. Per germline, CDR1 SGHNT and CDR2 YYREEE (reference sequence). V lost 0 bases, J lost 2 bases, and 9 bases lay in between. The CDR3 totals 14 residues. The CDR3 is CASSLVQNTYEQYF. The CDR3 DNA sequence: TGTGCCAGCAGCTTGGTCCAGAACACCTACGAGCAGTACTTC. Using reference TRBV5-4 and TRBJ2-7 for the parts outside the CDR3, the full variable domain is ETGVTQSPTHLIKTRGQQVTLRCSSQSGHNTVSWYQQALGQGPQFIFQYYREEENGRGNFPPRFSGLQFPNYSSELNVNALELDDSALYLCASSLVQNTYEQYFGPGTRLTVT.